This TCR beta chain was documented in a study of identical twins. The ends were cut back, 7 bases at V and 0 bases at J, with 21 bases in the middle. The CDR3 contains 17 residues. This clonotype was recorded a few times. Its antigen remains unidentified. Study outcomes and limitations: Out-of-frame alpha sequences shared between twins exhibited an excess of low generation probability.

Template switching created a universal primer site, and the cDNA included unique molecular identifiers. Each CDR3 protein gets one entry after TCRdb re-called the 5' RACE reads with MiXCR. The sample holds fewer than 500,000 distinct CDR3 sequences, 14% seen once. These sequences were also reported in another study, on yellow fever vaccine responses in identical twins.

This TCR came from a woman between 18 and 30 years old in good health. The V and J genes are TRBV12-3 or TRBV12-4 and TRBJ1-1, with D possibly matching TRBD1 (5 bases). Source material: CD4+ T cells sorted from blood. The DNA for the CDR3 is TGTGCCAGCAACCCGGGGGGGTTTTCCCTTATGAACACTGAAGCTTTCTTT. This sequence encodes CASNPGGFSLMNTEAFF.